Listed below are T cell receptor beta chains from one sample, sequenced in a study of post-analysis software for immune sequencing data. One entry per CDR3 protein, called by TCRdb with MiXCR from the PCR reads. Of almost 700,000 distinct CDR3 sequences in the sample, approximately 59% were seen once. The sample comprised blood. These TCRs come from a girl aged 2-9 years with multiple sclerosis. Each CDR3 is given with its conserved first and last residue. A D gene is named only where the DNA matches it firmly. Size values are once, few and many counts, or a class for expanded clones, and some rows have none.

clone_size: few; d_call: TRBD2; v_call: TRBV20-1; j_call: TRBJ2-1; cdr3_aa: CSAPGLAGESYNEQFF; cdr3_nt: TGCAGTGCTCCGGGACTAGCGGGGGAGTCCTACAATGAGCAGTTCTTC
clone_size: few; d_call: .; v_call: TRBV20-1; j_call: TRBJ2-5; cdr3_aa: CSARPLETQYF; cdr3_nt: TGCAGTGCTAGACCCCTAGAGACCCAGTACTTC
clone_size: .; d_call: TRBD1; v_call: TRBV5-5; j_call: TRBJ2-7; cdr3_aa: CASSWTGQGIYEQYF; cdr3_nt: TGTGCCAGCAGCTGGACCGGACAGGGGATCTACGAGCAGTACTTC
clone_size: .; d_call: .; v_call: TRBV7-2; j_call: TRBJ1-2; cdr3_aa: CASSLVPGSYGYTF; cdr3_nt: TGTGCCAGCAGCTTAGTACCAGGGTCCTATGGCTACACCTTC
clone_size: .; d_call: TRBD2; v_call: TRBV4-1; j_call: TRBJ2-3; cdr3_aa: CASSQGLAGARYTQYF; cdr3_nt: TGCGCCAGCAGCCAAGGACTAGCGGGAGCCCGGTATACGCAGTATTTT
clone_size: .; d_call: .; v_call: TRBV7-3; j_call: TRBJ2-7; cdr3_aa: CASSQKGAGDTQYF; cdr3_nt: TGTGCCAGCAGTCAAAAGGGGGCGGGAGACACCCAGTACTTC
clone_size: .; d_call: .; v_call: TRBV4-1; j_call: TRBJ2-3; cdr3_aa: CASSQAGGTQYF; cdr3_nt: TGCGCCAGCAGCCAGGCAGGAGGTACGCAGTATTTT
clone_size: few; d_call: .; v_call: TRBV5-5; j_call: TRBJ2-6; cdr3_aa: CASSPSISGANVLTF; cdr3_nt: TGTGCCAGCAGCCCTTCTATCTCTGGGGCCAACGTCCTGACTTTC
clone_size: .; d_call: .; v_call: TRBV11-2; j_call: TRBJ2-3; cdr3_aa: CASSAPGTRTDTQYF; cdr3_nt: TGTGCCAGCAGCGCCCCGGGGACCCGCACAGATACGCAGTATTTT
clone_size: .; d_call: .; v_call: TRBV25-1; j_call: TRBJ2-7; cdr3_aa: CASTSEGGYYEQYF; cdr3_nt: TGTGCCAGCACGAGTGAGGGGGGTTACTACGAGCAGTACTTC
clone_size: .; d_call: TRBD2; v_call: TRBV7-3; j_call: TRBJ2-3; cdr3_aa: CASSSGTSGRKGDTQYF; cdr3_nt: TGTGCCAGCAGCTCGGGGACTAGCGGGAGAAAGGGAGATACGCAGTATTTT
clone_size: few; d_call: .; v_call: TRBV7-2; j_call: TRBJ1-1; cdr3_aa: CASSPQMNTEAFF; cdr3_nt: TGTGCCAGCAGTCCTCAAATGAACACTGAAGCTTTCTTT
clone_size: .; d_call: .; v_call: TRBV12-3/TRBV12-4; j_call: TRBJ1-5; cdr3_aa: CASSLAVPENQPQHF; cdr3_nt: TGTGCCAGCAGTTTGGCAGTCCCGGAGAATCAGCCCCAGCATTTT
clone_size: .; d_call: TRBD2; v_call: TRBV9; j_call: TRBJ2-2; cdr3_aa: CASSPPSGLNTGELFF; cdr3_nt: TGTGCCAGCAGCCCGCCTAGCGGGTTGAACACCGGGGAGCTGTTTTTT
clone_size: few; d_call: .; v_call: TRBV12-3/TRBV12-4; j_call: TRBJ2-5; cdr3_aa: CASSQRPSKETQYF; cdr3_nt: TGTGCCAGCAGTCAGAGGCCCAGCAAAGAGACCCAGTACTTC
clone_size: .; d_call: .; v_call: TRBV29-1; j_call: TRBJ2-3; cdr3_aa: CSAAGTRHSDTQYF; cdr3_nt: TGCAGCGCCGCCGGGACTCGACACTCAGATACGCAGTATTTT
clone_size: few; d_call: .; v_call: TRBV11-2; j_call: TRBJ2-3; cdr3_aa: CASSPSWTDTQYF; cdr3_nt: TGTGCCAGCAGCCCAAGCTGGACAGATACGCAGTATTTT
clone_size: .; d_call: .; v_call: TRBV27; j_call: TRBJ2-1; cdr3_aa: CASSFTGGNEQFF; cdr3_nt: TGTGCCAGCAGTTTTACTGGGGGCAATGAGCAGTTCTTC
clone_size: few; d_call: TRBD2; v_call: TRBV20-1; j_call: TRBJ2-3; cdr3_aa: CSARGGAGGRPNTQYF; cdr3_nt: TGCAGTGCTAGAGGGGGAGCGGGGGGGCGGCCTAATACGCAGTATTTT
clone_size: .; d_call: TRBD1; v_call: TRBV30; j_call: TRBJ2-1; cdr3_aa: CAVTGSNLARQFF; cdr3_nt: TGTGCCGTGACAGGGTCAAATTTGGCGAGGCAGTTCTTC
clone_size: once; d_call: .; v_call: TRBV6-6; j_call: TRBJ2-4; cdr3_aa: CASSPLRSDIQYF; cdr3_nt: TGTGCCAGCAGTCCCCTCCGGAGTGACATTCAGTACTTC
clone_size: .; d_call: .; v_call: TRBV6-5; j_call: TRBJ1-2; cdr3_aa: CASSQQGGSYGYTF; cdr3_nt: TGTGCCAGCAGCCAACAGGGTGGCTCCTATGGCTACACCTTC
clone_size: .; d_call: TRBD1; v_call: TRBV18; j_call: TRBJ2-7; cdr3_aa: CASSPRGQGAIHYEQYF; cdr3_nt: TGTGCCAGCTCACCACGGGGACAGGGGGCGATTCACTACGAGCAGTACTTC
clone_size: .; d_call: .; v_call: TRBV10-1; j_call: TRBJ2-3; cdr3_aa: CASSESKGSPTADTQYF; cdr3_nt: TGCGCCAGCAGTGAGTCGAAGGGGTCACCGACCGCGGATACGCAGTATTTT
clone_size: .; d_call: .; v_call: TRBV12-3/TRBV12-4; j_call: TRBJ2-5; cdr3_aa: CASSFRGRHETQYF; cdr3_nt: TGTGCCAGCAGTTTCCGGGGAAGGCACGAGACCCAGTACTTC
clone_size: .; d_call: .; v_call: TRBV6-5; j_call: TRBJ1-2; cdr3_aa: CASSLQGLNYGYTF; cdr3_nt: TGTGCCAGCAGTCTCCAGGGACTGAACTATGGCTACACCTTC
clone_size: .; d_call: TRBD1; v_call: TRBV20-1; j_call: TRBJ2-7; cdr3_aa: CSATQAGGSYEQYF; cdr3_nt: TGCAGTGCTACGCAGGCAGGGGGCTCATACGAGCAGTACTTC
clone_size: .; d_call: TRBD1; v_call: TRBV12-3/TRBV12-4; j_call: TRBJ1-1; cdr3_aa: CASTTGQGQYTEAFF; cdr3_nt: TGTGCCAGCACCACCGGACAGGGTCAATACACTGAAGCTTTCTTT
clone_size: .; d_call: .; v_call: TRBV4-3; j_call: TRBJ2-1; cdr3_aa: CASSQGYKAVQFF; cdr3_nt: TGCGCCAGCAGCCAAGGATATAAGGCAGTGCAGTTCTTC
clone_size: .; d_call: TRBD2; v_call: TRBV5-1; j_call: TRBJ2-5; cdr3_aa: CASSPRLAGVIGVNYNEQYF; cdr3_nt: TGCGCCAGCAGCCCAAGGCTAGCGGGAGTAATCGGGGTAAACTACAATGAGCAGTACTTC
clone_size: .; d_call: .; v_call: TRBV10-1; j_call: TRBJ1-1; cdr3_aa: CATSARGKDTVAFF; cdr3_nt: TGCGCCACCTCAGCAAGGGGCAAGGACACTGTAGCTTTCTTT
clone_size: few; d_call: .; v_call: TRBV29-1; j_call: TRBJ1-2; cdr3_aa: CSGHRPNYGYTF; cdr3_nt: TGCAGCGGACATAGACCTAACTATGGCTACACCTTC
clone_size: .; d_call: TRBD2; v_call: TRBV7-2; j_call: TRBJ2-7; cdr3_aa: CAVTSGGPYEQYF; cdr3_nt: TGTGCCGTGACTAGCGGGGGGCCCTACGAGCAGTACTTC
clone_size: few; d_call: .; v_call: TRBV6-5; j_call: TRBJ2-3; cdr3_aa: CASSSGSRLHTDTQYF; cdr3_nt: TGTGCCAGCTCTTCGGGGAGCAGACTTCATACAGATACGCAGTATTTT
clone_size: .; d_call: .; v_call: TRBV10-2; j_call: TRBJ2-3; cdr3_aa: CASSDLGAKRTDTQYF; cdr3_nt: TGCGCCAGCAGTGACCTCGGTGCTAAACGCACAGATACGCAGTATTTT